This T cell receptor (beta chain) was captured in a study of blood T cell repertoires in COVID-19. V dropped 6 bases and J dropped 11 bases, with 11 bases sitting between them. The CDR3 has 11 amino acids. TCRdb keeps only in-frame clones here, not all; method: immunoSEQ multiplex PCR. The sample holds 200,000 or so clones, approximately 90% seen once. The chain employs TRBV12-3 or TRBV12-4 and TRBJ1-3; D uncertain. This TCR came from a woman aged 18-29 years in a cohort exposed to, infected with or recovered from COVID-19 (not recorded which). Material for sequencing was PBMCs or T cells enriched from blood (not recorded which). CDR3 region: CASSPEVAIYF. For the CDR3, the DNA is TGTGCCAGCAGCCCCGAGGTAGCCATATATTTT.